This T cell receptor (beta chain) was sequenced for a study of breast tumors, draining lymph nodes, adjacent tissues. The lymph nodes were axillary draining lymph nodes from breast cancer patients. TCRdb analysed the multiplex PCR reads with MiXCR anew, one entry per CDR3 protein. The sample records approximately 230,000 distinct CDR3 sequences, less than 40% being singletons. This clonotype came up many times. This receptor was taken from a female donor with breast cancer. Some clones in this sample may be carry-over from other donors' samples. Sequenced sample: axillary lymph node tissue.

The CDR3 nucleotides read TGTGCCACCAGTGATTGGGCTAGCGGGAGCCAAGAGACCCAGTACTTC. Translation gives CATSDWASGSQETQYF. This chain uses TRBV24-1 with TRBJ2-5; TRBD2 agrees at 10 bases. The germline CDR1 and CDR2 sequences are KGHDR and SFDVKD. This CDR3 is built from 16 residues. Unmatched junction bases numbered 3, after V lost 2 bases and J lost 1 base.